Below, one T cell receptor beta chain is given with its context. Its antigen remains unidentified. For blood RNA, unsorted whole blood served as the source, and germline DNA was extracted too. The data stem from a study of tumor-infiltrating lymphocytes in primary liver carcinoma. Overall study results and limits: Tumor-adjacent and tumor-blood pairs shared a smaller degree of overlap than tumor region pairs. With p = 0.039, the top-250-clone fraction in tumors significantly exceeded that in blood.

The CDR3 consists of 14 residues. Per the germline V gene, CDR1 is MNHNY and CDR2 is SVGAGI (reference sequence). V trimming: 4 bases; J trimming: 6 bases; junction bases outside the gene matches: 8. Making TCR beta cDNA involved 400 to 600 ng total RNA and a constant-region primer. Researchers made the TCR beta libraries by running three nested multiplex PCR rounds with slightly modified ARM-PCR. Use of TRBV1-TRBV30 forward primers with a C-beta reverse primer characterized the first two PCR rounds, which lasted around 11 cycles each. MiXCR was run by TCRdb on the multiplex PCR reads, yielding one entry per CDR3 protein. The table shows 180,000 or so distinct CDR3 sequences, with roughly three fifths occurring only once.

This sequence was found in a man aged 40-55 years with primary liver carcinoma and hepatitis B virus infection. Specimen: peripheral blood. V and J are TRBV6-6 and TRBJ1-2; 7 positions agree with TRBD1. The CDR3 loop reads CASSSEGGGNGYTF. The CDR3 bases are TGTGCCAGCAGTTCAGAAGGGGGCGGGAATGGCTACACCTTC.